Presented here are 27 T cell receptor beta chains from one specimen sequenced in a study of OX40 agonist ivuxolimab in advanced cancers. The protocol used for the library was the immunoSEQ multiplex PCR assay. TCRdb limited this immuneACCESS table to in-frame rearrangements with V and J called. A share of clones is missing; checked studies link under half to unresolved V genes, and the rest is unexplained. The sample profile shows under 80,000 clones; around nine tenths of them were found once. The ten largest clones capture 2% to 2.5% of the sample. This sample comprised CD4+ or CD8+ T cells sorted from blood, obtained in a trial of the OX40 agonist ivuxolimab. The receptors were sampled from an adult with an advanced solid tumor such as melanoma, head and neck, liver or kidney cancer.

V and J are TRBV7-3 and TRBJ2-3; the match to TRBD1 covers 7 bases. This CDR3 has 14 residues. Trimming removed 6 bases from V and 1 base from J; junction bases left unmatched: 4. Germline lookup yields CDR1 SGHTA and CDR2 FQGTGA. The CDR3 DNA reads TGTGCCAGCAGTTATGGACAGGGCACAGATACGCAGTATTTT. Protein product: CASSYGQGTDTQYF.

The gene calls are TRBV2 and TRBJ2-1; TRBD2 aligns across 9 bases. The CDR3 is made up of 13 amino acids. Germline assignment: CDR1 SNHLY and CDR2 FYNNEI. The J segment lost 7 bases and the V segment lost 6 bases, leaving 4 bases of the junction unmatched. The CDR3 DNA follows: TGTGCCAGCAGCTACCTAGCGGGGAATGAGCAGTTCTTC. It is translated as CASSYLAGNEQFF.

The rearrangement joins TRBV28 to TRBJ2-7; possible D gene TRBD2, 5 bases. V lost 3 bases and J 0 bases, leaving 9 bases between the germline ends. The CDR3 covers 14 residues. CDR1 is MDHEN, CDR2 SYDVKM, per germline. CDR3 sequence: CASSLSEGSYEQYF. The CDR3 coding sequence is TGTGCCAGCAGTTTGTCCGAGGGCTCCTACGAGCAGTACTTC.

V gene TRBV10-3 combines with J gene TRBJ2-7; 12 bases line up with TRBD1. Germline V gene sequence: CDR1 ENHRY, CDR2 SYGVKD. The CDR3 extends over 16 amino acids. J was trimmed by 4 bases and V by 2 bases; bases with no gene match: 6. The CDR3 DNA sequence: TGTGCCATCAGTGAGGACGGGACAGGGGGCTCGTACGAGCAGTACTTC. As protein: CAISEDGTGGSYEQYF.

J is TRBJ2-1 and V is TRBV5-4, with 9 nucleotides matching TRBD2. In germline, CDR1 is SGHNT, CDR2 YYREEE (reference sequence). V lost 1 base, J lost 5 bases, and 4 bases stayed unmatched. CDR3 size: 15 residues. The CDR3 is CASSLRLAGNNEQFF. DNA for the CDR3: TGTGCCAGCAGCTTGAGGCTAGCGGGGAACAATGAGCAGTTCTTC. The full variable domain, in which reference TRBV5-4 and TRBJ2-1 provide the parts outside the CDR3, is ETGVTQSPTHLIKTRGQQVTLRCSSQSGHNTVSWYQQALGQGPQFIFQYYREEENGRGNFPPRFSGLQFPNYSSELNVNALELDDSALYLCASSLRLAGNNEQFFGPGTRLTVL.

This chain uses TRBV5-1 with TRBJ1-2; D may be TRBD1 (5 bases). Germline lookup yields CDR1 SGHRS and CDR2 YFSETQ. This CDR3 contains 13 residues. V lost 2 bases and J lost 5, with 10 bases in between. The CDR3 spells CASSLSGNYGYTF. The CDR3 bases are TGCGCCAGCAGCTTATCAGGGAATTATGGCTACACCTTC.

The rearrangement links TRBV27 to TRBJ1-2; the D is unclear. The V end lost 5 bases, the J end lost 6 bases, and 13 bases lay between the germline ends. Germline V gives CDR1 MNHEY, CDR2 SMNVEV (reference sequence). The CDR3 totals 13 residues. CDR3 nucleotides: TGTGCCAGCAGTCTCCGGGCCTGGGATGGCTACACCTTC. It translates to CASSLRAWDGYTF.

V is TRBV4-2 and J is TRBJ2-5; TRBD2 agrees at 10 bases. The length of the CDR3 is 18 residues. CDR1 and CDR2 (germline): LGHNA, YNFKEQ. With V trimmed by 1 base and J by 1 base, 9 bases remained unmatched. CDR3 amino acids: CASSQALAGVFSQETQYF. The CDR3 region has the DNA TGTGCCAGCAGCCAAGCGCTAGCGGGGGTCTTTTCCCAAGAGACCCAGTACTTC.

The chain is built from TRBV11-3 and TRBJ2-1; D might be TRBD1 or TRBD2, each matching 5 bases. V was clipped by 1 base and J by 10 bases, with 11 bases between them. The CDR3 runs 13 residues. Germline lookup yields CDR1 SGHNT and CDR2 YENEEA. CDR3 coding DNA: TGTGCCAGCAGCTTAGGCCGGGGCAGGGAGCAGTTCTTC. This translates into CASSLGRGREQFF.

This chain links TRBV9 with TRBJ2-7, with no clear D. CDR3 length equals 15 residues. Looked up from germline, CDR1 is SGDLS and CDR2 is YYNGEE. V lost 0 bases and J 4 bases, leaving 14 bases between the germline ends. The DNA for the CDR3 is TGTGCCAGCAGCGTAGGGGGTAGCCCCTCATACGAGCAGTACTTC. It specifies CASSVGGSPSYEQYF. The full variable domain, rest sourced from reference TRBV9 and TRBJ2-7, is DSGVTQTPKHLITATGQRVTLRCSPRSGDLSVYWYQQSLDQGLQFLIQYYNGEERAKGNILERFSAQQFPDLHSELNLSSLELGDSALYFCASSVGGSPSYEQYFGPGTRLTVT.

The chain's CDR3 is CASSPPGTGLGEQYF. The CDR3 nucleotides read TGTGCCAGCAGTCCTCCGGGGACAGGCCTTGGGGAGCAGTACTTC. The V and J genes are TRBV28 and TRBJ2-7, with 8 bases fitting TRBD1. The CDR3 totals 15 residues. Germline CDR1 reads MDHEN; CDR2 reads SYDVKM. V lost 5 bases and J lost 7; bases outside the gene matches: 13.

The V and J genes are TRBV5-1 and TRBJ2-7; tentative D call: TRBD2 (6 bases). Germline V lookup: CDR1 SGHRS, CDR2 YFSETQ. The CDR3 contains 15 residues. Between the trimmed V and J ends, which lost 0 bases and 4 bases, there was a span of 14 bases. The CDR3 coding sequence is TGCGCCAGCAGCTTGGGGATGGGGGAGGCTTACGAGCAGTACTTC. Amino acid sequence: CASSLGMGEAYEQYF.

The chain is built from TRBV5-6 and TRBJ2-7; perhaps TRBD1 as D (6 bases). Trimming took 6 bases from V and 7 from J, leaving 14 bases between them. The CDR3 spans 12 residues. CDR1 and CDR2 (germline): SGHDT, YYEEEE. The CDR3 region is CASKRQGIEQYF. The DNA for the CDR3 is TGTGCCAGCAAAAGGCAGGGGATAGAGCAGTACTTC.

The J gene is TRBJ2-7, the V gene TRBV28, with TRBD1 matching 12 bases. With 6 bases clipped from V and 6 bases from J, the junction kept 6 bases outside the gene matches. The CDR3 runs 14 residues. Germline CDR1 is MDHEN and CDR2 is SYDVKM. The CDR3 sequence is CASRPGTGGIEQYF. The CDR3 nucleotides are TGTGCCAGCAGGCCCGGGACAGGGGGCATCGAGCAGTACTTC.

This clone was detected only once. This chain uses TRBV29-1 with TRBJ2-2; 10 nucleotides line up with TRBD1. The CDR3 length is 14 residues. Germline loops: CDR1 SQVTM, CDR2 ANQGSEA. The V gene end was trimmed by 7 bases and the J gene end by 2 bases; junction bases not matched to a gene: 4. Here the CDR3 reads CSGRQGANTGELFF. Here the CDR3 DNA reads TGCAGCGGGAGACAGGGGGCAAACACCGGGGAGCTGTTTTTT.

The gene calls are TRBV7-9 and TRBJ2-3, with D perhaps matching TRBD2 (6 bases). Trimming took off 5 bases at V and 4 bases at J, with 13 bases between the two ends. The CDR3 is 14 amino acids. Germline lookup yields CDR1 SEHNR and CDR2 FQNEAQ (reference sequence). CDR3 protein: CASSPQDYADTQYF. CDR3 DNA sequence: TGTGCCAGCAGCCCCCAGGACTACGCAGATACGCAGTATTTT. The full variable domain, completed using reference TRBV7-9 and TRBJ2-3, is DTGVSQNPRHKITKRGQNVTFRCDPISEHNRLYWYRQTLGQGPEFLTYFQNEAQLEKSRLLSDRFSAERPKGSFSTLEIQRTEQGDSAMYLCASSPQDYADTQYFGPGTRLTVL.

The V gene is TRBV10-3, the J gene TRBJ1-4; 8 nucleotides match TRBD1. CDR1 is ENHRY, CDR2 SYGVKD, per germline. With V trimmed by 6 bases and J by 3 bases, 3 bases remained unmatched. This CDR3 contains 14 residues. The CDR3 nucleotides read TGTGCCATCAGACCGGGACAGGCTAATGAAAAACTGTTTTTT. This sequence encodes CAIRPGQANEKLFF.

This sequence joins TRBV4-2 and TRBJ2-1; TRBD1 matches 10 bases. Germline loops: CDR1 LGHNA, CDR2 YNFKEQ. The J segment lost 7 bases and the V segment lost 4 bases, leaving 13 bases of the junction unmatched. The CDR3 has 17 amino acids. For the CDR3, the DNA is TGTGCCAGCAGCCGGGTCGGGGGGGACAGGGGTGGTAATGAGCAGTTCTTC. Translation gives CASSRVGGDRGGNEQFF.

J is TRBJ2-1 and V is TRBV27; the match to TRBD2 covers 8 bases. In germline, CDR1 is MNHEY, CDR2 SMNVEV (reference sequence). The J segment lost 3 bases and the V segment lost 2 bases, leaving 3 bases of the junction unmatched. CDR3 size: 15 residues. The CDR3: CASSLAGGHYNEQFF. The CDR3 nucleotides are TGTGCCAGCAGTTTAGCGGGGGGCCACTACAATGAGCAGTTCTTC.

The V gene is TRBV18, the J gene TRBJ2-5, with 7 bases identical to TRBD2. The CDR3 length is 15 residues. Germline V lookup: CDR1 KGHSH, CDR2 LQKENI. Unmatched junction bases numbered 9, after V lost 0 bases and J lost 8 bases. CDR3 region: CASSPPEGGDRTQYF. The CDR3 nucleotides are TGTGCCAGCTCACCACCTGAGGGAGGGGACCGAACCCAGTACTTC.

This clone was seen once. The chain combines TRBV29-1 with TRBJ2-3, with TRBD2 identical over 8 bases. The CDR3 length is 15 residues. Trimming cost V 0 bases and J 3 bases; bases outside gene matches: 5. Germline loops: CDR1 SQVTM, CDR2 ANQGSEA. The CDR3 DNA sequence: TGCAGCGTTGAAGATTGGGCTAGCGGGACAGATACGCAGTATTTT. As protein: CSVEDWASGTDTQYF.

V is TRBV27 and J is TRBJ1-6; no reliable D call. CDR3 length: 14 amino acids. Germline V lookup: CDR1 MNHEY, CDR2 SMNVEV (reference sequence). Trimming cost V 5 bases and J 10 bases, with 15 bases left between them. CDR3 nucleotide sequence: TGTGCCAGCAGTCGCCGTCCGTTGGAGTCACCCCTCCACTTT. It translates to CASSRRPLESPLHF.

The chain couples TRBV19 to TRBJ1-2; D is possibly TRBD1 (6 bases). The V gene's germline CDR1 is LNHDA and CDR2 SQIVND (reference sequence). With 1 base removed from V and 10 bases from J, the gap between germline ends came to 10 bases. This CDR3 comprises 12 residues. This chain's CDR3 is CASSIVGGTYTF. The CDR3 bases are TGTGCCAGTAGTATAGTAGGGGGGACCTACACCTTC.

This clone has just a few counts. The chain has TRBV5-1 and TRBJ2-7; D unclear. The CDR3 has 12 residues. V was shortened by 2 bases and J by 3 bases, with 6 bases between the two germline ends. In germline, CDR1 is SGHRS, CDR2 YFSETQ. CDR3: CASSLTNYEQYF. CDR3 in DNA: TGCGCCAGCAGCTTAACCAACTACGAGCAGTACTTC.

This chain joins TRBV21-1 and TRBJ2-5; TRBD1 is taken as the D call from the table, unchecked against the DNA. TRBV21-1 is deemed a pseudogene. The CDR3 consists of 15 residues. The CDR3 reads CAGSTWGQGDETQYF. CDR3 sequence (DNA): TGTGCCGGGTCAACTTGGGGACAGGGTGATGAGACCCAGTACTTC.

The chain recombines TRBV18 with TRBJ2-3; TRBD1 aligns across 8 bases. Trimming at V came to 0 bases and at J to 6 bases, leaving 5 bases not matched to a gene. Germline V lookup: CDR1 KGHSH, CDR2 LQKENI. This CDR3 has 15 residues. The CDR3 sequence is CASSPPRTGSDTQYF. The CDR3 DNA is TGTGCCAGCTCACCACCGAGGACAGGGTCTGATACGCAGTATTTT.

The chain uses TRBV5-6 and TRBJ2-5; 12 nucleotides align to TRBD1. CDR1 is SGHDT and CDR2 is YYEEEE in the germline V gene. Unmatched junction bases numbered 9, after V lost 4 bases and J lost 5 bases. The CDR3 is made up of 16 amino acids. The CDR3 nucleotides are TGTGCCAGCAGCACCACCGGGACAGGGGGCGGCGAGACCCAGTACTTC. Translated: CASSTTGTGGGETQYF.